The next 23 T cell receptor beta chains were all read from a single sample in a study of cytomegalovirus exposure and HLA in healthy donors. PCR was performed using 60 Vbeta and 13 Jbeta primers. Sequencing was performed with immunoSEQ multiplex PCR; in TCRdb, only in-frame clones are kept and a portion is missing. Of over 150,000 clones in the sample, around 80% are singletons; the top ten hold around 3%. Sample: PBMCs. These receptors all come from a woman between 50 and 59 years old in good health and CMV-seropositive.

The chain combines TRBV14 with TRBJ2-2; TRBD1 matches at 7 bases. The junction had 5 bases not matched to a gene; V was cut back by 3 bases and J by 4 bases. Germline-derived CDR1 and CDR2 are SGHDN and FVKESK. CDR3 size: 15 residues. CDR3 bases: TGTGCCAGCAGCCATAGGGGACAGACCACCGGGGAGCTGTTTTTT. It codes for CASSHRGQTTGELFF.

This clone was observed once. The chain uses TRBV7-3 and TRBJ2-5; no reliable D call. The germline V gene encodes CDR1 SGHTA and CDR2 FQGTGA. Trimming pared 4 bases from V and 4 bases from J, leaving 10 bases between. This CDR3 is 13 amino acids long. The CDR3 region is CASSSSSGETQYF. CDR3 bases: TGTGCCAGCAGCTCCTCTTCGGGAGAGACCCAGTACTTC.

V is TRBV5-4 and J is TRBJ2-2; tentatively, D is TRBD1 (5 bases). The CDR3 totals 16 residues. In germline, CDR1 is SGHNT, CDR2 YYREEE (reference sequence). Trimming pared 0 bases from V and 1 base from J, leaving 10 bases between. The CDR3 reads CASSLARGGNTGELFF. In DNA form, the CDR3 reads TGTGCCAGCAGCTTGGCTAGGGGTGGGAACACCGGGGAGCTGTTTTTT.

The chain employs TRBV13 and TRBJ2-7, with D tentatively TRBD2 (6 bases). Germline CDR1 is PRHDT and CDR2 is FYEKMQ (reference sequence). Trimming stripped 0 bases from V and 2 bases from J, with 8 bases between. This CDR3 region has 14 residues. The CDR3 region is CASSLGRRAYEQYF. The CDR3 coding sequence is TGTGCCAGCAGCTTAGGCAGGAGGGCCTACGAGCAGTACTTC.

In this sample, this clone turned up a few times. The CDR3 sequence: CASSLQGETQYF. CDR3 in DNA: TGCGCCAGCAGCTTACAGGGAGAGACCCAGTACTTC. The chain has TRBV5-1 and TRBJ2-5; weak D call: TRBD1 (6 bases). The ends were cut back, 2 bases at V and 4 bases at J, with 6 bases in the middle. The CDR3 length is 12 residues. Germline V lookup: CDR1 SGHRS, CDR2 YFSETQ.

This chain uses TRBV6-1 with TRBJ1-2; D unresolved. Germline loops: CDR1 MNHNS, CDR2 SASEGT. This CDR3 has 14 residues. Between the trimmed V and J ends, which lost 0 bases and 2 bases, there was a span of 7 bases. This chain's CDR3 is CASSEAGRNYGYTF. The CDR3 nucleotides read TGTGCCAGCAGTGAAGCCGGCAGGAACTATGGCTACACCTTC.

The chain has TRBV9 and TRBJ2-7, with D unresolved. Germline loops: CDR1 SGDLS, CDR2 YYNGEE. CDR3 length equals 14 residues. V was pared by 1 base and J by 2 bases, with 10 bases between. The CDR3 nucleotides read TGTGCCAGCAGCGTATACAGTATTCCCTACGAGCAGTACTTC. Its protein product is CASSVYSIPYEQYF. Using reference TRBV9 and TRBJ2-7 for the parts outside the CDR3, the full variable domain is DSGVTQTPKHLITATGQRVTLRCSPRSGDLSVYWYQQSLDQGLQFLIQYYNGEERAKGNILERFSAQQFPDLHSELNLSSLELGDSALYFCASSVYSIPYEQYFGPGTRLTVT.

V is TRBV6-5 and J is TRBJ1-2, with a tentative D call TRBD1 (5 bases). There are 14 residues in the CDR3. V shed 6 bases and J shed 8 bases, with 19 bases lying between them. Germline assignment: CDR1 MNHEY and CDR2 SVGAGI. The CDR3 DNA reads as TGTGCCAGCAGACGGGACGGGAGAGGGAGCGGCTACACCTTC. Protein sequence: CASRRDGRGSGYTF.

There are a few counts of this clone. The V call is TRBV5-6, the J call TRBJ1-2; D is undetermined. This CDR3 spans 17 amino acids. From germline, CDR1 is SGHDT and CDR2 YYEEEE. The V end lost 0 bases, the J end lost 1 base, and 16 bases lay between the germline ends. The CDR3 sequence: CASSLELAGTLNYGYTF. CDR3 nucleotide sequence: TGTGCCAGCAGCTTGGAGCTCGCAGGCACACTTAACTATGGCTACACCTTC. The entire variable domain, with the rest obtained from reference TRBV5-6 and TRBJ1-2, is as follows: DAGVTQSPTHLIKTRGQQVTLRCSPKSGHDTVSWYQQALGQGPQFIFQYYEEEERQRGNFPDRFSGHQFPNYSSELNVNALLLGDSALYLCASSLELAGTLNYGYTFGSGTRLTVV.

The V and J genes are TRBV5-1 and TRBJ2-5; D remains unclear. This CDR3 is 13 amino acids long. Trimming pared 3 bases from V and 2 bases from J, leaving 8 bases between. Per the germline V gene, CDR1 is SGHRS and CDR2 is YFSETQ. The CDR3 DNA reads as TGCGCCAGCAGCTCAGAGGCTCAAGAGACCCAGTACTTC. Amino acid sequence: CASSSEAQETQYF.

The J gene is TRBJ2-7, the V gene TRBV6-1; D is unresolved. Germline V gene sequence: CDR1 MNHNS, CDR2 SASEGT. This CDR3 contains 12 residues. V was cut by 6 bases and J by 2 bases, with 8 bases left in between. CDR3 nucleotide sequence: TGTGCCAGCAGCGACTTCCCCTACGAGCAGTACTTC. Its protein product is CASSDFPYEQYF.

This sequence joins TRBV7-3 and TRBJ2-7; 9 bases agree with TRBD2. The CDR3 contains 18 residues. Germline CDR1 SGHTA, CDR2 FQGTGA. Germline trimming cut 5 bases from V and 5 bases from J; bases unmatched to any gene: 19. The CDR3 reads CASSDLRRGAGGPDEQYF. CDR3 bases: TGTGCCAGCAGCGATCTCCGACGGGGGGCGGGAGGGCCTGACGAGCAGTACTTC.

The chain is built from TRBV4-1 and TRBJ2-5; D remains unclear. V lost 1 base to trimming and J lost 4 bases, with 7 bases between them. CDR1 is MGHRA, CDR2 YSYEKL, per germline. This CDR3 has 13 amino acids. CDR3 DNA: TGCGCCAGCAGCCAAGCTCTAGGAGAGACCCAGTACTTC. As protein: CASSQALGETQYF.

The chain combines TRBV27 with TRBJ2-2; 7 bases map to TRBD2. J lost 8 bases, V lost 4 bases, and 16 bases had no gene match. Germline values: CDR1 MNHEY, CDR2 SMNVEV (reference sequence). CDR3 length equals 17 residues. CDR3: CASSSPLGGEGQGELFF. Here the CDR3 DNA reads TGTGCCAGCAGTTCCCCCCTGGGGGGGGAGGGCCAAGGGGAGCTGTTTTTT.

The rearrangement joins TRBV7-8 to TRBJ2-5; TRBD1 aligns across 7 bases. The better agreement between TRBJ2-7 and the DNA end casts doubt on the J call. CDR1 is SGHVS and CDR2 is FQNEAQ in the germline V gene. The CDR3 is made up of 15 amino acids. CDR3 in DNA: TGTGCCAGCAGCTTAGTGGCAGGGGGTAAGGGCGAGCAGTACTTC. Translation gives CASSLVAGGKGEQYF.

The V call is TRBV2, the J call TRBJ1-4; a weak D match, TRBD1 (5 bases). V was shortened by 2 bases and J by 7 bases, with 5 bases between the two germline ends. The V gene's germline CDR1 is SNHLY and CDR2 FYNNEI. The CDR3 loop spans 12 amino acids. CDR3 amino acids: CASSEQGEKLFF. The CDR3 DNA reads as TGTGCCAGCAGTGAACAGGGTGAAAAACTGTTTTTT. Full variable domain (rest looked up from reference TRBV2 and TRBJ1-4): EPEVTQTPSHQVTQMGQEVILRCVPISNHLYFYWYRQILGQKVEFLVSFYNNEISEKSEIFDDQFSVERPDGSNFTLKIRSTKLEDSAMYFCASSEQGEKLFFGSGTQLSVL.

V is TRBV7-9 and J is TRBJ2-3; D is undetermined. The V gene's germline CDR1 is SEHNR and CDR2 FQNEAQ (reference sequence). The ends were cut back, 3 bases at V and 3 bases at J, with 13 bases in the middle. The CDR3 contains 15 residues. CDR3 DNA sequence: TGTGCCAGCAGCTTTAGGTCTCACGGGACAGATACGCAGTATTTT. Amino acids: CASSFRSHGTDTQYF.

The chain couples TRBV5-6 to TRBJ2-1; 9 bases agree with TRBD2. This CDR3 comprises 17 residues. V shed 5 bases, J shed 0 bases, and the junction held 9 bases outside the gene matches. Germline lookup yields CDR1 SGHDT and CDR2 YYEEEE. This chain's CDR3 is CASSPELAGTSYNEQFF. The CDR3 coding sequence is TGTGCCAGCAGTCCCGAGCTAGCGGGGACCTCCTACAATGAGCAGTTCTTC.

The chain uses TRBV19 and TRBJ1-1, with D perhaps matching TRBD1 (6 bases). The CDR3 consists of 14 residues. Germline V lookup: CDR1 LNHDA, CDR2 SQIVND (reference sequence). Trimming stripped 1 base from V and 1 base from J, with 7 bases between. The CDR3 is CASSIGQENTEAFF. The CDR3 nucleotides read TGTGCCAGTAGTATAGGACAGGAGAACACTGAAGCTTTCTTT.

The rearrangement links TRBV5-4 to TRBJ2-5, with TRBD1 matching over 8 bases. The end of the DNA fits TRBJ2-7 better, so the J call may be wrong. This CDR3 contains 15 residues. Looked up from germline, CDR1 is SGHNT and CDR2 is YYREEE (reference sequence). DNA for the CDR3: TGTGCCAGCAGCCCTCGGACAGGGTTCTCCTACGAGCAGTACTTC. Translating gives CASSPRTGFSYEQYF.

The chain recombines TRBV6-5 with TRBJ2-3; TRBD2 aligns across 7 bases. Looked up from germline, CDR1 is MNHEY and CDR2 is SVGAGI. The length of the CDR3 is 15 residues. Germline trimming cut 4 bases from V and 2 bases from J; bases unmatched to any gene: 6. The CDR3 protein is CASSSGLGTTDTQYF. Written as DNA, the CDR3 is TGTGCCAGCAGTTCTGGACTAGGAACCACAGATACGCAGTATTTT.

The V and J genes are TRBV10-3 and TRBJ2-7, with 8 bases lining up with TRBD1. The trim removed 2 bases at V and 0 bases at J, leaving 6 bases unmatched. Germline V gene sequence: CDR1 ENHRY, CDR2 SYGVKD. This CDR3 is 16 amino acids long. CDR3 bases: TGTGCCATCAGTGAGCCAAAAGACAGGGGCTCCTACGAGCAGTACTTC. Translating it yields CAISEPKDRGSYEQYF.

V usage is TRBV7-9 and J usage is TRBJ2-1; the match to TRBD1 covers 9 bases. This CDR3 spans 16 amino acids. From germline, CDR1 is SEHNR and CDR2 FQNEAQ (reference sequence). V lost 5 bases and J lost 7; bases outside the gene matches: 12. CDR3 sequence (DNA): TGTGCCAGCAGCCTGTGGTTGGGACAGGGTAAGAATGAGCAGTTCTTC. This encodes CASSLWLGQGKNEQFF.